One sample yielded the 31 T cell receptor beta chains listed below, sequenced in a study of T cell repertoires in cytomegalovirus infection. MiXCR, applied by TCRdb to the reads, yields one record per CDR3 protein. The repertoire holds some 180,000 distinct CDR3 sequences, with 8% to 10% as singletons. Sequenced sample: PBMCs. These receptors were collected from a human donor in good health (CMV status not recorded). Some clones in this sample may be carry-over from other donors' samples.

The chain combines TRBV7-2 with TRBJ2-2; the D gene is possibly TRBD2 (5 bases). This CDR3 has 15 amino acids. The germline V and J ends were trimmed by 1 base and 5 bases, with 11 bases remaining between them. Germline lookup yields CDR1 SGHTA and CDR2 FQGNSA. CDR3 protein: CASSLGESKTGELFF. The CDR3 region has the DNA TGTGCCAGCAGCTTAGGGGAGAGTAAAACCGGGGAGCTGTTTTTT.

In this sample, this clonotype turned up a few times. V and J are TRBV2 and TRBJ1-1; D is possibly TRBD1 (5 bases). Trimming shortened V by 4 bases and J by 5 bases, and 14 bases separated the two germline ends. The CDR3 is 14 residues long. CDR1 and CDR2 (germline): SNHLY, FYNNEI. This CDR3 reads CASSVAREGTEAFF. As DNA, the CDR3 is TGTGCCAGCAGTGTTGCCAGGGAAGGAACTGAAGCTTTCTTT.

On this clonotype: A much larger clonotype is one base distant, so this may be a read error. This rearrangement joins TRBV28 to TRBJ1-5; D gene ambiguous. The V end was cut by 3 bases, the J end by 1 base, with 10 bases between. Germline values: CDR1 MDHEN, CDR2 SYDVKM. This CDR3 has 15 residues. This chain's CDR3 is CASSFVGQSNQPQHF. The CDR3 region has the DNA TGTGCCAGCAGTTTTGTGGGCCAGAGCAATCAGCCCCAGCATTTT.

Regarding this clonotype: Since a much larger clone is just one base distant, this may be a read error. The rearrangement joins TRBV11-2 to TRBJ2-7; 10 nucleotides line up with TRBD1. CDR3 length equals 14 residues. Per the germline V gene, CDR1 is SGHAT and CDR2 is FQNNGV. CDR3 sequence: CASSTGQGFYEQHF. The CDR3 DNA reads as TGTGCCAGCAGCACGGGACAGGGGTTCTACGAGCAGCACTTC.

The table lists this clonotype with many counts. The V gene is TRBV10-3, the J gene TRBJ2-7, with unresolved D. This CDR3 has 15 residues. Germline V gene sequence: CDR1 ENHRY, CDR2 SYGVKD. V gave up 0 bases and J gave up 6 bases, with 15 bases separating them. The CDR3 spells CAISESMSGRSEQYF. The CDR3 nucleotides are TGTGCCATCAGTGAGTCGATGTCTGGAAGGAGCGAGCAGTACTTC.

This clonotype has ten or more counts. This rearrangement joins TRBV7-2 to TRBJ1-2, with 8 bases aligning to TRBD1. This CDR3 has 16 amino acids. The V gene end was trimmed by 0 bases and the J gene end by 4 bases; junction bases not matched to a gene: 7. The germline V gene has CDR1 SGHTA and CDR2 FQGNSA. CDR3 bases: TGTGCCAGCAGCTTAGCACCGGGACAGGTGTCCTATGGCTACACCTTC. It yields the protein CASSLAPGQVSYGYTF.

This clonotype was seen only a few times. The chain employs TRBV2 and TRBJ1-1, with 11 bases identical to TRBD1. The V gene's germline CDR1 is SNHLY and CDR2 FYNNEI. After removal of 8 bases from V and 5 bases from J, the junction contained 7 bases not matched to a gene. This CDR3 is 14 amino acids long. The CDR3 bases are TGTGCCAGCGGATGGGACAGGGGGAATACTGAAGCTTTCTTT. Translation: CASGWDRGNTEAFF.

This clonotype was picked up many times. This chain connects TRBV7-2 to TRBJ2-2; D unclear. Trimming cost V 4 bases and J 9 bases, with 9 bases left between them. The germline V gene encodes CDR1 SGHTA and CDR2 FQGNSA. The CDR3 consists of 12 residues. DNA for the CDR3: TGTGCCAGCAGCTCGACGGAGTGGGAGCTGTTTTTT. The encoded protein is CASSSTEWELFF. The full variable domain, its missing parts supplied by reference TRBV7-2 and TRBJ2-2, is GAGVSQSPSNKVTEKGKDVELRCDPISGHTALYWYRQSLGQGLEFLIYFQGNSAPDKSGLPSDRFSAERTGGSVSTLTIQRTQQEDSAVYLCASSSTEWELFFGEGSRLTVL.

Here the CDR3 DNA reads TGTGCCAGCAGCGTAACCGGCTATAATTCACCCCTCCACTTT. Translated, it gives CASSVTGYNSPLHF. The gene calls are TRBV9 and TRBJ1-6; the D is unclear. Germline V gene sequence: CDR1 SGDLS, CDR2 YYNGEE. CDR3 size: 14 residues. The V gene lost 1 base and the J gene lost 3 bases, with 5 bases spanning the gap.

There are many counts of this clonotype. The gene calls are TRBV7-2 and TRBJ2-7, with D perhaps given as TRBD1 or TRBD2 (6 bases each). The V end lost 5 bases, the J end lost 6 bases, and 20 bases lay between the germline ends. This CDR3 is 15 amino acids long. Germline loops: CDR1 SGHTA, CDR2 FQGNSA. The CDR3 sequence is CASSVGLGGHSEQYF. CDR3 DNA sequence: TGTGCCAGCAGCGTAGGACTGGGGGGCCACAGCGAGCAGTACTTC.

This clonotype appeared many times. The rearrangement uses TRBV7-8 and TRBJ2-7; no clear D gene. The length of the CDR3 is 13 residues. V dropped 1 base and J dropped 5 bases, with 9 bases sitting between them. The germline V gene encodes CDR1 SGHVS and CDR2 FQNEAQ. For the CDR3, the DNA is TGTGCCAGCAGCTTAGGAAGTGGCGACGAGCAGTACTTC. Residues: CASSLGSGDEQYF.

This clonotype was seen repeatedly, ten times or more. This chain connects TRBV12-3 or TRBV12-4 to TRBJ2-4; 9 nucleotides match TRBD1. J lost 1 base, V lost 7 bases, and 5 bases had no gene match. The CDR3 is 15 amino acids. The CDR3 here is CASTDRGVAKNIQYF. CDR3 DNA: TGTGCCAGCACAGACAGGGGGGTGGCCAAAAACATTCAGTACTTC.

This clonotype was seen repeatedly, ten times or more. V usage is TRBV7-2 and J usage is TRBJ1-5, with 8 bases identical to TRBD1. V shed 2 bases and J 7 bases; nucleotides not matched to a gene: 10. The germline gives CDR1 SGHTA, CDR2 FQGNSA. This CDR3 spans 16 amino acids. CDR3 nucleotides: TGTGCCAGCAGCTTATACTCGACAGGGGTAGAACAGCCCCAGCATTTT. This sequence encodes CASSLYSTGVEQPQHF.

In the case of this clonotype: At one end, the junction sequence differs from germline, possibly due to a read error. The DNA for the CDR3 is TGTCGAGCCGGACAGGCCTTGAACACTGAAGCTTTCTTT. Protein product: CRAGQALNTEAFF. The chain is built from TRBV20-1 and TRBJ1-1; 7 nucleotides align to TRBD1. CDR3 size: 13 residues. Germline V gives CDR1 DFQATT, CDR2 SNEGSKA (reference sequence).

The genes are TRBV23-1 and TRBJ1-5; D perhaps matches TRBD1 (5 bases). TRBV23-1 is an ORF, with its function uncertain. This CDR3 has 15 amino acids. V dropped 4 bases and J dropped 6 bases, with 16 bases sitting between them. CDR3 bases: TGCGCCAGCAGTCCAAATTCACAGGACATTCAGCCCCAGCATTTT. Amino acid sequence: CASSPNSQDIQPQHF.

This clonotype was seen repeatedly, ten times or more. The chain carries TRBV7-2 and TRBJ2-5; the match to TRBD2 covers 11 bases. With 4 bases clipped from V and 5 bases from J, the junction kept 12 bases outside the gene matches. Germline V gene data show CDR1 as SGHTA and CDR2 as FQGNSA. The CDR3 totals 17 residues. The CDR3 bases are TGTGCCAGCAGCTCCCTTGGGACTAGCGGCCGCCGGGAGACCCAGTACTTC. Translating gives CASSSLGTSGRRETQYF.

V usage is TRBV23-1 and J usage is TRBJ2-3; 9 bases match TRBD1. TRBV23-1 is given ORF status, its function remaining uncertain. The V gene end was trimmed by 0 bases and the J gene end by 5 bases; junction bases not matched to a gene: 6. The CDR3 is made up of 16 amino acids. In nucleotides, the CDR3 is TGCGCCAGCAGTCAATCTGGGGACAGGGTACGAGATACGCAGTATTTT. This translates into CASSQSGDRVRDTQYF.

The chain joins TRBV28 to TRBJ2-5; 7 bases map to TRBD1. The CDR3 sequence is 15 residues long. Per the germline V gene, CDR1 is MDHEN and CDR2 is SYDVKM. The V gene end was trimmed by 4 bases and the J gene end by 4 bases; junction bases not matched to a gene: 9. The CDR3 coding sequence is TGTGCCAGCAGTTCCTCATGGGACAGAGGAGAGACCCAGTACTTC. This translates into CASSSSWDRGETQYF.

This clonotype was seen repeatedly, ten times or more. This chain links TRBV7-2 with TRBJ1-2; D remains unclear. With 5 bases removed from V and 3 bases from J, the gap between germline ends came to 7 bases. This CDR3 comprises 12 residues. Germline V CDR1 and CDR2: SGHTA, FQGNSA. CDR3 loop: CASSTQYYGYTF. The CDR3 DNA follows: TGTGCCAGCAGCACACAGTACTATGGCTACACCTTC.

Ten or more counts support this clonotype. CDR3 protein: CASSQQGADTQYF. For the CDR3, the DNA is TGTGCCAGCAGTCAACAGGGGGCAGATACGCAGTATTTT. The chain employs TRBV7-3 and TRBJ2-3, with 8 bases that match TRBD1. This CDR3 is 13 amino acids long. Trimming removed 6 bases from V and 4 bases from J; junction bases left unmatched: 3. The germline V gene has CDR1 SGHTA and CDR2 FQGTGA. Full variable domain (remainder filled in from reference TRBV7-3 and TRBJ2-3): GAGVSQTPSNKVTEKGKYVELRCDPISGHTALYWYRQSLGQGPEFLIYFQGTGAADDSGLPNDRFFAVRPEGSVSTLKIQRTERGDSAVYLCASSQQGADTQYFGPGTRLTVL.

This clonotype was counted ten times or more. This rearrangement joins TRBV7-8 to TRBJ2-1; weak D call: TRBD2 (6 bases). The CDR3 covers 15 residues. Germline lookup yields CDR1 SGHVS and CDR2 FQNEAQ. V was clipped by 3 bases and J by 9 bases, with 18 bases between them. Written as DNA, the CDR3 is TGTGCCAGCAGCTTCCGCGGGAATACGATTAGTGAGCAGTTCTTC. Protein: CASSFRGNTISEQFF.

The table lists this clonotype with many counts. The chain recombines TRBV7-2 with TRBJ2-1, with TRBD1 matching 8 bases. V gave up 5 bases and J gave up 5 bases; unmatched junction bases: 8. The length of the CDR3 is 15 residues. Germline loops: CDR1 SGHTA, CDR2 FQGNSA. The CDR3, as DNA: TGTGCCAGCAGCCAAGACAGGGGACCCCACAATGAGCAGTTCTTC. Amino acids: CASSQDRGPHNEQFF.

This clonotype was picked up many times. This chain joins TRBV12-3 or TRBV12-4 and TRBJ2-2; the match to TRBD2 covers 7 bases. This CDR3 has 15 amino acids. V shed 3 bases and J 5 bases; nucleotides not matched to a gene: 6. DNA of the CDR3: TGTGCCAGCAGTTTTGGGACTACTAAAACCGGGGAGCTGTTTTTT. This codes for CASSFGTTKTGELFF.

The chain uses TRBV11-2 and TRBJ2-7; D possibly corresponds to TRBD1 (5 bases). V was cut by 4 bases and J by 5 bases, with 12 bases left in between. There are 13 residues in the CDR3. From germline, CDR1 is SGHAT and CDR2 FQNNGV. CDR3 coding DNA: TGTGCCAGCAGCTCTGACAGAGTCCACGAGCAGTACTTC. Translation: CASSSDRVHEQYF.

In regard to this clonotype: A much larger clonotype is one base distant, so this may be a read error. The genes are TRBV10-3 and TRBJ2-7; 13 nucleotides line up with TRBD2. The CDR3 consists of 15 residues. With 4 bases clipped from V and 2 bases from J, the junction kept 2 bases outside the gene matches. Germline values: CDR1 ENHRY, CDR2 SYGVKD. The CDR3 region has the DNA TGTGCCATCAGTGTTACTAGCGGGAGGGCCTACGAGCAGTACTTC. As protein: CAISVTSGRAYEQYF.

V is TRBV19 and J is TRBJ1-1; D is possibly TRBD1 (5 bases). Per germline, CDR1 LNHDA and CDR2 SQIVND (reference sequence). This CDR3 is built from 16 residues. The V gene lost 3 bases and the J gene lost 1 base, with 15 bases spanning the gap. The CDR3 protein is CASSILSGWKNTEAFF. The CDR3 region has the DNA TGTGCCAGTAGTATCCTCTCAGGGTGGAAGAACACTGAAGCTTTCTTT.

The DNA for the CDR3 is TGCAGCGTTGATCGCACAGATACGCAGTATTTT. Its translation: CSVDRTDTQYF. The chain joins TRBV29-1 to TRBJ2-3; D ambiguous. Trimming removed 3 bases from V and 1 base from J, with 2 bases in between. Germline V gene lookup returns CDR1 SQVTM and CDR2 ANQGSEA. This CDR3 has 11 amino acids.

This clonotype was seen a handful of times. This chain connects TRBV12-3 or TRBV12-4 to TRBJ2-7, with D perhaps matching TRBD1 or TRBD2 (5 bases each). The CDR3 is 14 amino acids. V lost 6 bases and J 5 bases, leaving 17 bases between the germline ends. CDR3 sequence: CASRTGTRWNEQYF. CDR3 sequence (DNA): TGTGCCAGCAGGACCGGGACCCGGTGGAACGAGCAGTACTTC.

This clonotype was seen a few times. This rearrangement joins TRBV28 to TRBJ2-7; D is tentatively TRBD1 or TRBD2 (5 bases each). CDR1 MDHEN and CDR2 SYDVKM come from the germline V gene. Trimming cost V 6 bases and J 2 bases, with 11 bases left between them. The length of the CDR3 is 13 residues. The CDR3 sequence: CASSQGRTYEQYF. The CDR3 DNA reads as TGTGCCAGCAGCCAGGGACGGACCTACGAGCAGTACTTC. The variable domain in full, with the rest retrieved from reference TRBV28 and TRBJ2-7, is DVKVTQSSRYLVKRTGEKVFLECVQDMDHENMFWYRQDPGLGLRLIYFSYDVKMKEKGDIPEGYSVSREKKERFSLILESASTNQTSMYLCASSQGRTYEQYFGPGTRLTVT.

The genes are TRBV4-3 and TRBJ2-5; 11 bases line up with TRBD2. The CDR3 covers 18 residues. V shed 0 bases and J 2 bases; nucleotides not matched to a gene: 8. Germline CDR1 reads LGHNA; CDR2 reads YSLEER. Here the CDR3 DNA reads TGCGCCAGCAGCCAAGAAGTAGCGGGAGGGCTACAACAAGAGACCCAGTACTTC. It translates to CASSQEVAGGLQQETQYF.

The chain joins TRBV10-3 to TRBJ2-1; possible D gene TRBD2, 6 bases. This CDR3 spans 13 amino acids. From germline, CDR1 is ENHRY and CDR2 SYGVKD. The ends were cut back, 8 bases at V and 5 bases at J, with 13 bases in the middle. CDR3 protein: CAISQGRNNEQFF. CDR3 coding DNA: TGTGCCATCTCCCAAGGGAGGAACAATGAGCAGTTCTTC.